The rows below give T cell receptor beta chains drawn from one sample of a study of metastatic and nonmetastatic thyroid tumors. Via MiXCR, TCRdb re-called the PCR reads. The table has approximately 14,000 clones, around 3.6% seen once. Sequencing was performed on tumor tissue. The source of these receptors is a female donor with papillary thyroid cancer or a benign thyroid nodule (not recorded which). Some clones in this sample may be carry-over from other donors' samples. The CDR3 runs from the conserved cysteine through the conserved F or W. D genes are given only for firm matches. Only part of the rows carry a size: once, few, many, or a class if the clone is expanded.

j_call,v_call,d_call,clone_size,cdr3_nt,cdr3_aa
TRBJ1-2,TRBV27,TRBD1,few,TGTGCCAGCAGGTATACAGGGGGCTATGGCTACACCTTC,CASRYTGGYGYTF
TRBJ1-3,TRBV28,-,-,TGTGCCAGCAGTTTCCCTTCTGGAAACACCATATATTTT,CASSFPSGNTIYF
TRBJ2-2,TRBV12-3/TRBV12-4,-,-,TGTGCCAGCAGTTTGCGTCGGGCGAACACCGGGGAGCTGTTTTTT,CASSLRRANTGELFF
TRBJ2-1,TRBV6-4,TRBD2,few,TGTGCCAGCAGTTATGCGGGAGGGCCGGACAATGAGCAGTTCTTC,CASSYAGGPDNEQFF
TRBJ2-3,TRBV20-1,-,few,TGCAGTGCTAGTGGCCGGTCCGATACGCAGTATTTT,CSASGRSDTQYF
TRBJ1-1,TRBV19,-,few,TGTGCCAGTAGTAAGCCAGGGTGGAACACTGAAGCTTTCTTT,CASSKPGWNTEAFF
TRBJ2-1,TRBV9,-,few,TGTGCCAGCAGCGTAGGTGGGGGGCCCTACAATGAGCAGTTCTTC,CASSVGGGPYNEQFF
TRBJ2-7,TRBV6-2/TRBV6-3,TRBD1,few,TGTGCCAGCAGTCGGGACAGGGGATTCTACGAGCAGTACTTC,CASSRDRGFYEQYF
TRBJ2-3,TRBV20-1,TRBD2,few,TGCAGTGCAGGGACTAGCGGGGGGAGCACAGATACGCAGTATTTT,CSAGTSGGSTDTQYF
TRBJ2-7,TRBV6-1,TRBD2,-,TGTGCCAGCAGTGAAGCTGGGACTAGCGGGATCTACGAGCAGTACTTC,CASSEAGTSGIYEQYF
TRBJ1-2,TRBV12-3/TRBV12-4,-,few,TGTGCCAGCAGACCGACAGATCACTATGGCTACACCTTC,CASRPTDHYGYTF
TRBJ1-2,TRBV5-1,-,few,TGCGCCAGCAGCTTGGCGGCCGGCTCTGGCAATGGCTACACCTTC,CASSLAAGSGNGYTF
TRBJ1-6,TRBV6-2/TRBV6-3,-,few,TGTGCCAGCAGTGGGCCGGGGATATCACCCCTCCACTTT,CASSGPGISPLHF
TRBJ2-5,TRBV5-1,-,-,TGCGCCAGCAGATTGGGGGGGGCGGAGACCCAGTACTTC,CASRLGGAETQYF
TRBJ1-2,TRBV28,TRBD1,few,TGTGCCAGCAGCCCCCAGGGGGCGCTTGGCTACACCTTC,CASSPQGALGYTF
TRBJ2-1,TRBV6-1,-,-,TGTGCCAGCGTTAAGGGCGTGACTGGCGAATATGAGCAGTTCTTC,CASVKGVTGEYEQFF
TRBJ2-7,TRBV6-1,-,large,TGTGCCAGCAGTGGGTCTCATTCGAGGCACGAGCAGTACTTC,CASSGSHSRHEQYF
TRBJ2-7,TRBV5-1,TRBD2,few,TGCGCCAGCAGCTTGGTAGGGACTAGCGGGAGTTACGAGCAGTACTTC,CASSLVGTSGSYEQYF
TRBJ1-2,TRBV24-1,-,medium-sized,TGTGCCACCTCCCATCGGGAGGGAGGAGGCTACACCTTC,CATSHREGGGYTF
TRBJ1-6,TRBV20-1,-,medium-sized,TGCAGTGCCCTGGACAGCCCTAGATCACCCCTCCACTTT,CSALDSPRSPLHF
TRBJ1-6,TRBV10-3,-,medium-sized,TGTGCCATCCGAACAGGAGTTTCACCCCTCCACTTT,CAIRTGVSPLHF
TRBJ2-1,TRBV7-6,TRBD1,few,TGTGCCAGCAGCCAACTGACAGGGGATGAGCAGTTCTTC,CASSQLTGDEQFF
TRBJ1-6,TRBV6-2/TRBV6-3,-,few,TGTGCCAGCAGTGACCCGGCGGTAGGACGATCACCCCTCCACTTT,CASSDPAVGRSPLHF
TRBJ2-3,TRBV28,TRBD1,few,TGTGCCAGCAGTCGGCCCCGGACAGGGTCTATTCCCCTCACAGATACGCAGTATTTT,CASSRPRTGSIPLTDTQYF
TRBJ2-7,TRBV6-2/TRBV6-3,TRBD2,few,TGTGCCAGCAGTTACTCACGGGGGGTTATCTACGAGCAGTACTTC,CASSYSRGVIYEQYF
TRBJ1-1,TRBV28,-,few,TGTGCCAGCAGATATGGCAGATTTACTGAAGCTTTCTTT,CASRYGRFTEAFF
TRBJ2-2,TRBV4-3,TRBD2,many,TGCGCCAGCAGCCAAGCAGGGCGGGGGGAGAACACCGGGGAGCTGTTTTTT,CASSQAGRGENTGELFF
TRBJ2-2,TRBV11-2,-,medium-sized,TGTGCCAGCAGCTTCCTCAGGGCTCCCGGGGAGCTGTTTTTT,CASSFLRAPGELFF
TRBJ2-7,TRBV28,TRBD1,few,TGTGCCAGCAGTTTCACACAGGGGCAGCGCGACGAGCAGTACTTC,CASSFTQGQRDEQYF
TRBJ2-3,TRBV19,-,few,TGTGCCAGTAGTGTTCTAGCCGGCACAGATACGCAGTATTTT,CASSVLAGTDTQYF
TRBJ1-3,TRBV6-2/TRBV6-3,-,-,TGTGCCAGCAGTGCGGGGGCGGGTGGAAACACCATATATTTT,CASSAGAGGNTIYF
TRBJ1-4,TRBV30,-,-,TGTGCCTGGAGTGCCCCCGGTTCCCTCGGGGAAAAACTGTTTTTT,CAWSAPGSLGEKLFF
TRBJ2-7,TRBV27,-,-,TGTGCCAGCGGTTACTCCGACTCCTCCACCTACGAGCAGTACTTC,CASGYSDSSTYEQYF
TRBJ1-5,TRBV28,-,few,TGTGCCAGCAGCCAGGATAGCAATCAGCCCCAGCATTTT,CASSQDSNQPQHF
TRBJ2-7,TRBV4-1,TRBD2,many,TGCGCCAGCAGCCAAGGCGTGGCTAGCGGGGGTTACGAGCAGTACTTC,CASSQGVASGGYEQYF
TRBJ1-1,TRBV5-1,-,few,TGCGCCAGCAGATCATGGGGATCTAGGAACACTGAAGCTTTCTTT,CASRSWGSRNTEAFF
TRBJ2-7,TRBV6-6,-,few,TGTGCCAGCAGTTACTCGAGCAGGACCTACGAGCAGTACTTC,CASSYSSRTYEQYF
TRBJ1-2,TRBV6-1,TRBD1,few,TGTGCCAGCAGGAGGGACAGTGACGATGGCTACACCTTC,CASRRDSDDGYTF
TRBJ1-1,TRBV6-2/TRBV6-3,TRBD1,few,TGTGCCAGCAGAAGGACAGGGCAGGGCACTGAAGCTTTCTTT,CASRRTGQGTEAFF
TRBJ2-3,TRBV30,-,medium-sized,TGTGCCTGGACGGGCTGGGTTGGAGATACGCAGTATTTT,CAWTGWVGDTQYF
TRBJ1-5,TRBV27,-,few,TGTGCCAGCAGTAATCCGTCATCATATAGCAATCAGCCCCAGCATTTT,CASSNPSSYSNQPQHF
TRBJ2-1,TRBV27,-,-,TGTGCCAGCAGTTCTGGACATAATGGCAATGAGCAGTTCTTC,CASSSGHNGNEQFF
TRBJ2-3,TRBV10-3,TRBD2,-,TGTGCCATTGAGAGCGGGGGGGCAGATACGCAGTATTTT,CAIESGGADTQYF
TRBJ2-1,TRBV5-1,-,-,TGCGCCAGCAGCCTTGGGGACGCAAGGTTGAATGAGCAGTTCTTC,CASSLGDARLNEQFF
TRBJ2-5,TRBV6-1,TRBD1,few,TGTGCCAGCAGTCCTGGGACAGGAGGCCAAGAGACCCAGTACTTC,CASSPGTGGQETQYF
TRBJ2-1,TRBV27,-,few,TGTGCCAGCAGTCCCCACGGAGGGGGTTCCAATGAGCAGTTCTTC,CASSPHGGGSNEQFF
TRBJ2-3,TRBV20-1,-,few,TGCAGTGCCGGGGGGGCAGGGGGCAATACGCAGTATTTT,CSAGGAGGNTQYF
TRBJ1-2,TRBV12-3/TRBV12-4,TRBD1,-,TGTGCCAGCAGTTTTAGTTCGGGACAGAGAGATGGCTACACCTTC,CASSFSSGQRDGYTF
TRBJ1-1,TRBV6-2/TRBV6-3,-,few,TGTGCCAGCAGTACTACCAGACGGGACACTGAAGCTTTCTTT,CASSTTRRDTEAFF
TRBJ2-7,TRBV6-1,-,few,TGTGCCAGCAGTGAAGCGGGGGGGCTAGGGGAGCAGTACTTC,CASSEAGGLGEQYF
TRBJ2-2,TRBV6-5,TRBD1,few,TGTGCCAGCAGTTATTCCCTGGACAGGAGGACCGGGGAGCTGTTTTTT,CASSYSLDRRTGELFF
TRBJ1-1,TRBV6-2/TRBV6-3,-,few,TGTGCCAGCAGTTACTCGACAGGGAACACTGAAGCTTTCTTT,CASSYSTGNTEAFF
TRBJ1-2,TRBV10-2,TRBD1,-,TGCGCCAGCAGCCAGAGGACAGGGGTCGTTAACTATGGCTACACCTTC,CASSQRTGVVNYGYTF
TRBJ2-7,TRBV11-1,TRBD1,-,TGTGCCAGCAGCTCGGACAGGGTTTCCTACGAGCAGTACTTC,CASSSDRVSYEQYF
TRBJ1-3,TRBV12-3/TRBV12-4,-,few,TGTGCCAGCTATGGGGACACCATATACTTT,CASYGDTIYF
TRBJ1-5,TRBV20-1,-,few,TGCAGTGCTAGAGGCCTTTTAGCTCATGAATGGGGCAATCAGCCCCAGCATTTT,CSARGLLAHEWGNQPQHF
TRBJ2-2,TRBV2,-,few,TGTGCCAGCAGTCTAAGGTGGTCTAGCACCGGGGAGCTGTTTTTT,CASSLRWSSTGELFF
TRBJ2-5,TRBV5-4,-,-,TGTGCCAGCAGCTTGGTCGGTAAAACAGGGTGGGTGGAGACCCAGTACTTC,CASSLVGKTGWVETQYF
TRBJ2-2,TRBV20-1,TRBD2,-,TGCAGTGTTAGGAGGACTAGCGGGGTTTGGAACGGGGAGCTGTTTTTT,CSVRRTSGVWNGELFF